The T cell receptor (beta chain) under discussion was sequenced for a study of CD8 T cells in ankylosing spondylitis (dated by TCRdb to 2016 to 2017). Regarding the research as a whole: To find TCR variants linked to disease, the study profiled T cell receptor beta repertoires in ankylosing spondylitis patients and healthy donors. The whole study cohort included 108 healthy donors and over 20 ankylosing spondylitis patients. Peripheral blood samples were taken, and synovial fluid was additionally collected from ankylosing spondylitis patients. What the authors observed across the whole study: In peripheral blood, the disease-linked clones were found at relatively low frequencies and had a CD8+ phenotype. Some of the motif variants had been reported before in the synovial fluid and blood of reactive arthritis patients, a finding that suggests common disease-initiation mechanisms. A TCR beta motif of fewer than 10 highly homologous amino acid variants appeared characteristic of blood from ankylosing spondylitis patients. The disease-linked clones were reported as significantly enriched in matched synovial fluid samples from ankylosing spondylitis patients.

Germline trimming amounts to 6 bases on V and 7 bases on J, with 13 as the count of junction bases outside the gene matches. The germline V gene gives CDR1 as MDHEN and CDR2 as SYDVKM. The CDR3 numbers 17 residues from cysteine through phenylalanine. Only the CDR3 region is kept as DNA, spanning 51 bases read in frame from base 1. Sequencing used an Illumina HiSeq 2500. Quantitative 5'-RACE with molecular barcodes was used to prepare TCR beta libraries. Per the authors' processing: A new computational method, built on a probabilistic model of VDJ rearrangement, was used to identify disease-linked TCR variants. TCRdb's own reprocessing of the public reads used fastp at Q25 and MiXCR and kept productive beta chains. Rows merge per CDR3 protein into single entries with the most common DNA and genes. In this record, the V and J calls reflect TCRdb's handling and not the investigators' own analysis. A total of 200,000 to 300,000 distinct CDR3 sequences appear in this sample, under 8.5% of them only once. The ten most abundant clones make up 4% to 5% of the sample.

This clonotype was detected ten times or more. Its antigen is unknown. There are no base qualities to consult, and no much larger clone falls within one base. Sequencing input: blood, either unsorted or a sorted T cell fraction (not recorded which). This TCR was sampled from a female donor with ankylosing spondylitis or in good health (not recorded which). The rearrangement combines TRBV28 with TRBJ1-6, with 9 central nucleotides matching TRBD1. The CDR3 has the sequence CASRPIPGTGRNSPLHF. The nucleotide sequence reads TGTGCCAGCAGACCAATACCCGGGACAGGGAGGAATTCACCCCTCCACTTT.